The next 4 T cell receptor beta chains were all read from a single sample in a study of T cells in Graves' hyperthyroidism and ophthalmopathy. RNA transcripts were the template for amplifying TCR beta CDR3 regions. A set of HTBI primers served as the primers for a first-round RT-PCR of the TCR CDR3. MiXCR was run by TCRdb on the multiplex PCR reads, yielding one entry per CDR3 protein. The sample includes approximately 400,000 distinct CDR3 sequences, more than 15% of them seen just once. The source material was blood. Receptor source: a woman between 18 and 30 years old with Graves' hyperthyroidism that later progressed to Graves' ophthalmopathy.

The DNA for the CDR3 is TGTGCCAGCAGCCCGGGACTAGCGGGAGAGGGGACCCAGTACTTC. Its translation is CASSPGLAGEGTQYF. This chain joins TRBV3-1 and TRBJ2-5; 14 nucleotides line up with TRBD2. CDR1 and CDR2 from the germline V gene are LGHDT and YNNKEL (reference sequence). The CDR3 totals 15 residues. J was trimmed by 7 bases and V by 4 bases; bases with no gene match: 5.

This clonotype was counted ten times or more. The rearrangement joins TRBV2 to TRBJ2-1, with TRBD1 identical over 9 bases. Germline CDR1 reads SNHLY; CDR2 reads FYNNEI. Unmatched junction bases numbered 9, after V lost 3 bases and J lost 9 bases. The CDR3 is 15 amino acids. The CDR3 sequence: CASSELQGARSEQFF. CDR3 bases: TGTGCCAGCAGTGAGTTACAGGGGGCGCGAAGTGAGCAGTTCTTC.

In its sample, this clonotype was seen many times. The chain links TRBV18 to TRBJ1-4; 7 nucleotides match TRBD1. Germline V gene lookup returns CDR1 KGHSH and CDR2 LQKENI. The trim removed 5 bases at V and 5 bases at J, leaving 11 bases unmatched. The length of the CDR3 is 16 residues. For the CDR3, the DNA is TGTGCCAGCTCATCACTCCCGGGACAGTGGAATGAAAAACTGTTTTTT. Amino acid sequence: CASSSLPGQWNEKLFF.

CDR3 protein: CASSHRTSGSREQYF. As DNA, the CDR3 is TGCGCCAGCAGCCATCGGACTAGCGGGAGCCGAGAGCAGTACTTC. The gene calls are TRBV4-1 and TRBJ2-7, with 13 bases identical to TRBD2. The CDR3 extends over 15 amino acids. Germline lookup yields CDR1 MGHRA and CDR2 YSYEKL. Trimming removed 3 bases from V and 7 bases from J; junction bases left unmatched: 6.